This passage covers 4 T cell receptor beta chains from one sample sequenced in a study of cytomegalovirus exposure and HLA in healthy donors. The repertoire was sequenced with immunoSEQ multiplex PCR; TCRdb's copy has only in-frame clones and lacks some. Counted here are 200,000 to 300,000 clones, about 90% occurring once; the ten biggest clones make up 3% to 3.5%. Sequenced: PBMCs. The source of these receptors is a woman aged 30 to 39 in good health and CMV-seronegative.

The genes are TRBV6-6 and TRBJ2-5, with 8 bases lining up with TRBD2. The CDR3 has 14 residues. With 7 bases clipped from V and 2 bases from J, the junction kept 6 bases outside the gene matches. CDR1 and CDR2 from the germline V gene are MNHNY and SVGAGI (reference sequence). This CDR3 is CASMREEGQETQYF. In DNA form, the CDR3 reads TGTGCCAGCATGCGGGAGGAGGGACAAGAGACCCAGTACTTC.

The chain links TRBV6-1 to TRBJ2-5; D is perhaps TRBD1 or TRBD2 (5 bases each). CDR3 length equals 14 residues. V was clipped by 5 bases and J by 1 base, with 11 bases between them. Germline CDR1 reads MNHNS; CDR2 reads SASEGT. CDR3 in amino acids: CASSRDGIQETQYF. The CDR3 DNA sequence: TGTGCCAGCAGTCGGGACGGAATCCAAGAGACCCAGTACTTC.

The chain couples TRBV7-2 to TRBJ2-7; 8 bases are a match to TRBD1. The CDR3 covers 15 residues. Germline values: CDR1 SGHTA, CDR2 FQGNSA. The J segment lost 4 bases and the V segment lost 2 bases, leaving 7 bases of the junction unmatched. DNA for the CDR3: TGTGCCAGCAGCTTAAGTCGAAACAGGGGGTACGAGCAGTACTTC. This gives the protein CASSLSRNRGYEQYF.

V and J are TRBV15 and TRBJ2-3, with 9 bases identical to TRBD1. Germline trimming cut 0 bases from V and 3 bases from J; bases unmatched to any gene: 4. Germline loops: CDR1 LNHNV, CDR2 YYDKDF (reference sequence). The CDR3 sequence is 16 residues long. CDR3 sequence (DNA): TGTGCCACCAGCAGAGACCCCGGGACAGGGACAGATACGCAGTATTTT. The encoded protein is CATSRDPGTGTDTQYF.